These 24 T cell receptor beta chains were all obtained from the same sample, sequenced in a study of early T cells in non-severe SARS-CoV-2 infection. TCRdb re-derived calls from the 5' RACE reads in MiXCR, one entry per CDR3 protein. The sample shows roughly 29,000 distinct CDR3 sequences, about 4.6% of them seen only once. Sample: whole blood. The receptors derive from an adult who was a healthcare worker with PCR-confirmed SARS-CoV-2 infection or an uninfected control (not recorded which).

This clonotype was detected ten times or more. This chain uses TRBV19 with TRBJ2-7, with 9 bases that match TRBD1. This CDR3 region has 15 residues. J was trimmed by 2 bases and V by 9 bases; bases with no gene match: 11. The germline gives CDR1 LNHDA, CDR2 SQIVND (reference sequence). CDR3 loop: CASSGGTGLPYEQYF. The DNA of the CDR3 is TGTGCCAGCAGCGGCGGGACAGGGCTTCCCTACGAGCAGTACTTC.

J is TRBJ2-3 and V is TRBV7-9; 8 bases are a match to TRBD2. The CDR3 contains 14 residues. Germline-derived CDR1 and CDR2 are SEHNR and FQNEAQ (reference sequence). The ends lost 3 bases at V and 2 bases at J; junction bases unmatched: 1. CDR3 region: CASSFGGATDTQYF. Written as DNA, the CDR3 is TGTGCCAGCAGCTTCGGGGGGGCCACAGATACGCAGTATTTT. Together with reference TRBV7-9 and TRBJ2-3, the CDR3 gives the full variable domain: DTGVSQNPRHKITKRGQNVTFRCDPISEHNRLYWYRQTLGQGPEFLTYFQNEAQLEKSRLLSDRFSAERPKGSFSTLEIQRTEQGDSAMYLCASSFGGATDTQYFGPGTRLTVL.

By frequency in the sample, this clonotype is medium-sized. The V gene is TRBV18, the J gene TRBJ2-7, with 9 bases lining up with TRBD1. V dropped 8 bases and J dropped 1; count of bases not matched to a gene: 9. CDR3 length equals 15 residues. The germline V gene has CDR1 KGHSH and CDR2 LQKENI. The CDR3, as DNA: TGTGCCAGCCATCGGACAGGGGAGGGGTCCTACGAGCAGTACTTC. This codes for CASHRTGEGSYEQYF. The variable domain in full, with the rest retrieved from reference TRBV18 and TRBJ2-7, is NAGVMQNPRHLVRRRGQEARLRCSPMKGHSHVYWYRQLPEEGLKFMVYLQKENIIDESGMPKERFSAEFPKEGPSILRIQQVVRGDSAAYFCASHRTGEGSYEQYFGPGTRLTVT.

V and J are TRBV28 and TRBJ2-7; TRBD1 matches at 8 bases. Germline V gene sequence: CDR1 MDHEN, CDR2 SYDVKM. This CDR3 has 15 residues. V was clipped by 5 bases and J by 3 bases; unmatched bases: 9. CDR3 sequence: CASSPSTGVRYEQYF. The CDR3 DNA is TGTGCCAGCAGTCCCTCGACAGGGGTTCGCTACGAGCAGTACTTC.

V is TRBV20-1 and J is TRBJ2-1, with a possible D match to TRBD1 (6 bases). The V gene's germline CDR1 is DFQATT and CDR2 SNEGSKA (reference sequence). The CDR3 is made up of 16 amino acids. V was cut by 4 bases and J by 3 bases, with 19 bases left in between. The CDR3 DNA sequence: TGCAGTGCTACGGACAGCGATAAAGGAGACTACAATGAGCAGTTCTTC. Protein sequence: CSATDSDKGDYNEQFF.

This clonotype was observed at least ten times. The chain employs TRBV7-9 and TRBJ2-1, with D tentatively TRBD1 (6 bases). The germline V gene has CDR1 SEHNR and CDR2 FQNEAQ (reference sequence). V was trimmed by 5 bases and J by 10 bases, leaving 21 bases between them. This CDR3 comprises 15 residues. The CDR3 spells CASSEADRTNREQFF. The DNA of the CDR3 is TGTGCCAGCAGCGAAGCAGACAGGACGAATAGAGAGCAGTTCTTC.

This clonotype was counted at least ten times. Written as DNA, the CDR3 is TGTGCCTATAACACCGGGCCTAGCCATGGCTACACCTTC. It encodes CAYNTGPSHGYTF. The chain employs TRBV28 and TRBJ1-2; D not resolved. V was clipped by 11 bases and J by 6 bases, with 19 bases between them. This CDR3 has 13 amino acids. Germline CDR1 and CDR2: MDHEN and SYDVKM.

This clonotype was picked up many times. One end of the junction varies from germline; a read error may be responsible. The J gene is TRBJ1-6, the V gene TRBV7-7; D unresolved. The CDR3 extends over 15 amino acids. Germline V gives CDR1 SSHAT, CDR2 FNYEAQ (reference sequence). CDR3 in amino acids: CASSRVRGRDSPLHF. In DNA, the CDR3 is TGTGCTAGCAGTCGAGTCCGGGGTCGGGATTCACCCCTCCACTTT.

This clonotype has at least ten counts. The gene calls are TRBV29-1 and TRBJ2-7, with TRBD1 matching 8 bases. V was clipped by 7 bases and J by 0 bases; unmatched bases: 8. The CDR3 contains 14 residues. Germline V gene lookup returns CDR1 SQVTM and CDR2 ANQGSEA. CDR3 coding DNA: TGCAGCGCCACGGGACAGGAGAGCTCCTACGAGCAGTACTTC. Translated, it gives CSATGQESSYEQYF.

This clonotype was seen more than once but under ten times. This sequence joins TRBV3-1 and TRBJ2-1; D possibly corresponds to TRBD2 (6 bases). This CDR3 spans 13 amino acids. Germline V gene sequence: CDR1 LGHDT, CDR2 YNNKEL (reference sequence). V lost 1 base and J lost 7, with 8 bases in between. The CDR3 DNA is TGTGCCAGCAGCCAAGTGGGAGGTAATGAGCAGTTCTTC. It codes for CASSQVGGNEQFF.

Remarks on this clonotype: Since a much larger clone is just one base distant, this may be a read error. The CDR3 end shows no conserved phenylalanine or tryptophan, and so a read error is likely. This rearrangement joins TRBV5-6 to TRBJ2-7; D is uncertain. Trimming cost V 1 base and J 4 bases, with 9 bases left between them. CDR1 is SGHDT and CDR2 is YYEEEE in the germline V gene. The CDR3 totals 13 residues. The CDR3 DNA sequence: TGTGCCAGCAGCTTGAAAGGAATGTACGAGCAGTACTAC. It codes for CASSLKGMYEQYY.

The genes are TRBV5-1 and TRBJ2-3; D gene uncertain. Germline V gene lookup returns CDR1 SGHRS and CDR2 YFSETQ. V was cut by 0 bases and J by 7 bases, with 12 bases left in between. This CDR3 contains 14 residues. CDR3 sequence reads: CASSLEQSPNTQYF. The CDR3 region has the DNA TGCGCCAGCAGCTTGGAGCAGAGTCCTAATACGCAGTATTTT.

This clonotype was seen many times. This chain connects TRBV5-4 to TRBJ2-7, with a possible D match to TRBD2 (5 bases). The CDR3 consists of 12 residues. The V gene's germline CDR1 is SGHNT and CDR2 YYREEE (reference sequence). V lost 3 bases and J 6 bases, leaving 10 bases between the germline ends. The CDR3: CASSSEGFEQYF. Here the CDR3 DNA reads TGTGCCAGCAGCTCTGAGGGCTTCGAGCAGTACTTC.

In this sample, this clonotype turned up a few times. V gene TRBV6-5 combines with J gene TRBJ2-2; 7 bases map to TRBD2. The CDR3 totals 16 residues. V was clipped by 0 bases and J by 4 bases; unmatched bases: 5. The V gene's germline CDR1 is MNHEY and CDR2 SVGAGI. The CDR3 loop reads CASSYSIQRGTGELFF. The DNA of the CDR3 is TGTGCCAGCAGTTACTCGATTCAGCGGGGCACCGGGGAGCTGTTTTTT.

This clonotype was found many times. The chain carries TRBV29-1 and TRBJ2-6; D call uncertain. V lost 3 bases and J 2 bases, leaving 11 bases between the germline ends. The CDR3 runs to 15 residues. Germline V CDR1 and CDR2: SQVTM, ANQGSEA. As DNA, the CDR3 is TGCAGCGTTGACGATGGCCGTACTGGGGCCAACGTCCTGACTTTC. It codes for CSVDDGRTGANVLTF.

This clonotype was recorded a few times. V gene TRBV5-6 combines with J gene TRBJ2-3; 11 positions match TRBD2. The V segment lost 1 base and the J segment 1 base; nucleotides outside the gene matches: 5. Germline V lookup: CDR1 SGHDT, CDR2 YYEEEE. The CDR3 spans 17 residues. Here the CDR3 reads CASSLRLAGGGTDTQYF. The CDR3 region has the DNA TGTGCCAGCAGCTTGCGCCTAGCGGGAGGAGGCACAGATACGCAGTATTTT.

The chain recombines TRBV7-9 with TRBJ2-4; 8 nucleotides match TRBD1. CDR1 is SEHNR, CDR2 FQNEAQ, per germline (reference sequence). CDR3 length: 16 residues. V shed 0 bases and J 7 bases; nucleotides not matched to a gene: 8. The CDR3 coding sequence is TGTGCCAGCAGCTTAGCTCGGGACAGGTCCAGGAACATTCAGTACTTC. This encodes CASSLARDRSRNIQYF. Full variable domain (missing parts from reference TRBV7-9 and TRBJ2-4): DTGVSQNPRHKITKRGQNVTFRCDPISEHNRLYWYRQTLGQGPEFLTYFQNEAQLEKSRLLSDRFSAERPKGSFSTLEIQRTEQGDSAMYLCASSLARDRSRNIQYFGAGTRLSVL.

V gene TRBV20-1 combines with J gene TRBJ2-3; D tentatively reads TRBD1 or TRBD2 (5 bases each). Germline CDR1 reads DFQATT; CDR2 reads SNEGSKA (reference sequence). The CDR3 covers 15 residues. V lost 2 bases, J lost 6 bases, and 18 bases lay in between. The CDR3: CSARSGTRAPDTQYF. The CDR3, as DNA: TGCAGTGCTAGATCCGGGACCCGGGCGCCCGATACGCAGTATTTT.

This chain connects TRBV20-1 to TRBJ1-5; weak D call: TRBD1 (6 bases). Trimming took 3 bases from V and 4 from J, leaving 13 bases between them. This CDR3 comprises 14 residues. Germline V lookup: CDR1 DFQATT, CDR2 SNEGSKA (reference sequence). CDR3 in DNA: TGCAGTGCTAGTAAGGGGGGGGCAAATCAGCCCCAGCATTTT. Amino acids: CSASKGGANQPQHF.

This clonotype was counted a few times. The CDR3 DNA reads TGCAGTGCTAGGCCCGTTGAGGAGCAGTACTTC. It specifies CSARPVEEQYF. This rearrangement joins TRBV20-1 to TRBJ2-7; D remains ambiguous. CDR1 is DFQATT and CDR2 is SNEGSKA in the germline V gene (reference sequence). Trimming left V 3 bases short and J 7 bases short, with 10 bases between. The CDR3 covers 11 residues.

This clonotype appeared many times. The chain employs TRBV27 and TRBJ2-7, with 9 bases aligning to TRBD2. With V trimmed by 0 bases and J by 4 bases, 7 bases remained unmatched. This CDR3 is 16 amino acids long. In germline, CDR1 is MNHEY, CDR2 SMNVEV (reference sequence). The CDR3 DNA is TGTGCCAGCAGTTTATCGAGTTTAGCGGGGGAGTACGAGCAGTACTTC. It is translated as CASSLSSLAGEYEQYF.

This clonotype was observed a few times. The rearrangement joins TRBV3-1 to TRBJ2-3; D is possibly TRBD1 or TRBD2 (5 bases each). The CDR3 is 12 amino acids. Germline CDR1 LGHDT, CDR2 YNNKEL (reference sequence). Trimming pared 3 bases from V and 4 bases from J, leaving 5 bases between. The CDR3 nucleotides read TGTGCCAGCAGCCAGGGACCAGATACGCAGTATTTT. Protein product: CASSQGPDTQYF.

This clonotype has a count of ten or more. The genes are TRBV6-6 and TRBJ1-3, with D possibly matching TRBD1 (6 bases). Germline-derived CDR1 and CDR2 are MNHNY and SVGAGI (reference sequence). CDR3 length equals 15 residues. Trimming shortened V by 0 bases and J by 8 bases, and 14 bases separated the two germline ends. CDR3 coding DNA: TGTGCCAGCAGTTACTCGTCAGGGGCTACGGACACCATATATTTT. Translation: CASSYSSGATDTIYF.

This clonotype was counted at least ten times. J is TRBJ2-2 and V is TRBV6-4; 9 bases agree with TRBD1. Germline V gene data show CDR1 as MRHNA and CDR2 as SNTAGT. The CDR3 consists of 15 residues. V dropped 4 bases and J dropped 5; count of bases not matched to a gene: 5. The DNA for the CDR3 is TGTGCCAGCAGTGTGGGACAGGGAAAAACCGGGGAGCTGTTTTTT. Translating gives CASSVGQGKTGELFF.